Listed here are 22 T cell receptor beta chains from one sample, sequenced in a study of T cells in Graves' hyperthyroidism and ophthalmopathy. Amplified TCR beta CDR3 regions derived from RNA transcripts. The TCR CDR3 was amplified in a first-round RT-PCR using the HTBI primer set. TCRdb re-called the multiplex PCR reads through MiXCR, storing one row per CDR3 protein. The sample has 650,000 to 700,000 distinct CDR3 sequences; 17% are singletons. Sample: blood. These receptor sequences come from a man in his fifties with Graves' hyperthyroidism.

This clonotype came up a few times. The chain is built from TRBV12-3 or TRBV12-4 and TRBJ1-3; D may be TRBD1 (6 bases). V lost 1 base, J lost 4 bases, and 11 bases lay in between. The CDR3 extends over 15 amino acids. CDR3 sequence: CASSLGSGAGNTIYF. The CDR3 bases are TGTGCCAGCAGTTTAGGGTCGGGGGCCGGAAACACCATATATTTT.

The table lists this clonotype with many counts. V and J are TRBV27 and TRBJ2-7; no definite D call. V dropped 6 bases and J dropped 3 bases, with 12 bases sitting between them. The CDR3 has 13 amino acids. Looked up from germline, CDR1 is MNHEY and CDR2 is SMNVEV (reference sequence). The CDR3 coding sequence is TGTGCCAGCAGCTATCGCCCCCTCTACGAGCAGTACTTC. Residues: CASSYRPLYEQYF.

This clonotype was detected many times. This chain links TRBV7-3 with TRBJ1-1, with 9 bases matching TRBD1. This CDR3 is 15 amino acids long. CDR1 is SGHTA, CDR2 FQGTGA, per germline. V lost 6 bases to trimming and J lost 10 bases; unmatched junction nucleotides: 15. CDR3 loop: CASSLYRDRESRAFF. The CDR3 DNA reads TGTGCCAGCAGTCTTTACCGGGACAGGGAATCGAGAGCTTTCTTT.

In this sample, this clonotype turned up many times. The chain uses TRBV12-3 or TRBV12-4 and TRBJ1-2; D remains unclear. V lost 3 bases, J lost 3 bases, and 11 bases lay in between. The CDR3 extends over 14 amino acids. The DNA of the CDR3 is TGTGCCAGCAGTTTGGGTAGCGATCACTATGGCTACACCTTC. Amino acid sequence: CASSLGSDHYGYTF.

This clonotype was observed a few times. The chain couples TRBV5-5 to TRBJ2-7; no clear D gene. V was shortened by 0 bases and J by 3 bases, with 10 bases between the two germline ends. Per the germline V gene, CDR1 is SGHKS and CDR2 is YYEKEE (reference sequence). The CDR3 contains 14 residues. Here the CDR3 DNA reads TGTGCCAGCAGCTTGGAGCGTATTCACTACGAGCAGTACTTC. Translating it yields CASSLERIHYEQYF.

The chain is built from TRBV19 and TRBJ2-3, with unresolved D. Germline V gene data show CDR1 as LNHDA and CDR2 as SQIVND (reference sequence). The CDR3 consists of 13 residues. The V gene lost 6 bases and the J gene lost 0 bases, with 7 bases spanning the gap. CDR3 sequence (DNA): TGTGCCAGTAGGGGCGACAGCACAGATACGCAGTATTTT. Its translation is CASRGDSTDTQYF.

This clonotype has a count of ten or more. J is TRBJ1-3 and V is TRBV2; D unclear. The CDR3 runs to 16 residues. V shed 2 bases and J shed 4 bases, with 15 bases lying between them. CDR1 is SNHLY and CDR2 is FYNNEI in the germline V gene. The CDR3 nucleotides are TGTGCCAGCAGTGAATATAGGCCCTCTCTCGGAAACACCATATATTTT. This gives the protein CASSEYRPSLGNTIYF.

This clonotype was seen many times. DNA of the CDR3: TGCAGTGGGGAAAGGGGGCGGCTGGCAGATACGCAGTATTTT. Translated, it gives CSGERGRLADTQYF. V is TRBV20-1 and J is TRBJ2-3; 7 bases match TRBD1. This CDR3 contains 14 residues. Germline lookup yields CDR1 DFQATT and CDR2 SNEGSKA (reference sequence). V was clipped by 7 bases and J by 4 bases; unmatched bases: 11.

This clonotype was seen a few times. This rearrangement joins TRBV7-3 to TRBJ2-3; tentative D call: TRBD2 (5 bases). The CDR3 contains 15 residues. Germline CDR1 reads SGHTA; CDR2 reads FQGTGA. V shed 4 bases and J shed 2 bases, with 13 bases lying between them. CDR3 nucleotide sequence: TGTGCCAGCAGCTCCGGACTTGATCCCACAGATACGCAGTATTTT. Its protein is CASSSGLDPTDTQYF.

This clonotype has more than one count but fewer than ten. The V and J genes are TRBV5-1 and TRBJ2-7; possible D gene TRBD2, 6 bases. There are 14 residues in the CDR3. V lost 3 bases and J 0 bases, leaving 10 bases between the germline ends. Looked up from germline, CDR1 is SGHRS and CDR2 is YFSETQ. The CDR3 reads CASSWLADSYEQYF. The CDR3, as DNA: TGCGCCAGCAGCTGGTTAGCGGACTCCTACGAGCAGTACTTC.

This clonotype was recorded many times. The chain employs TRBV6-2 or TRBV6-3 and TRBJ2-5, with TRBD2 identical over 11 bases. The CDR3 loop spans 15 amino acids. In germline, CDR1 is MNHEY, CDR2 SVGEGT. Trimming cost V 6 bases and J 0 bases; bases outside gene matches: 3. The CDR3 DNA reads as TGTGCCAGCAGATCTAGCGGGGGGTACCAAGAGACCCAGTACTTC. This codes for CASRSSGGYQETQYF.

This clonotype was counted only a few times. The chain couples TRBV28 to TRBJ1-2, with D unclear. Looked up from germline, CDR1 is MDHEN and CDR2 is SYDVKM. The CDR3 has 13 amino acids. With 2 bases removed from V and 7 bases from J, the gap between germline ends came to 11 bases. CDR3 coding DNA: TGTGCCAGCAGTTTAGGGCCCTTAGTTGGCTACACCTTC. This gives the protein CASSLGPLVGYTF.

At least ten counts were recorded for this clonotype. V is TRBV5-1 and J is TRBJ1-4, with D unclear. Trimming took off 1 base at V and 0 bases at J, with 4 bases between the two ends. CDR1 is SGHRS and CDR2 is YFSETQ in the germline V gene. The CDR3 is 14 residues long. Here the CDR3 DNA reads TGCGCCAGCAGCTTGAACCCAACTAATGAAAAACTGTTTTTT. Its translation is CASSLNPTNEKLFF.

This clonotype was seen many times. The rearrangement links TRBV27 to TRBJ2-7; 15 bases match TRBD2. Trimming took 6 bases from V and 7 from J; bases not matched to a gene: 7. The CDR3 has 15 amino acids. Germline assignment: CDR1 MNHEY and CDR2 SMNVEV (reference sequence). The DNA for the CDR3 is TGTGCCAGCAGGGGACTAGCGGGAGGTGGAGGGGAGCAGTACTTC. This sequence encodes CASRGLAGGGGEQYF.

This clonotype was seen more than once but under ten times. The genes are TRBV19 and TRBJ1-2, with 9 bases matching TRBD1. Germline CDR1 and CDR2: LNHDA and SQIVND (reference sequence). The junction had 4 bases not matched to a gene; V was cut back by 5 bases and J by 6 bases. CDR3 length: 13 amino acids. The chain's CDR3 is CASSYDRGNGYTF. The CDR3 DNA reads as TGTGCCAGTAGTTACGACAGGGGGAATGGCTACACCTTC.

This clonotype was counted between two and nine times. The CDR3 sequence is CASWAYNEQFF. In DNA form, the CDR3 reads TGTGCCAGCTGGGCCTACAATGAGCAGTTCTTC. The chain employs TRBV28 and TRBJ2-1; D gene unclear. CDR3 length equals 11 residues. V lost 8 bases to trimming and J lost 2 bases, with 4 bases between them. Germline V lookup: CDR1 MDHEN, CDR2 SYDVKM.

This clonotype has a handful of counts. V gene TRBV5-6 combines with J gene TRBJ2-7; 9 nucleotides line up with TRBD2. The junction had 9 bases not matched to a gene; V was cut back by 4 bases and J by 4 bases. The CDR3 spans 15 residues. The germline gives CDR1 SGHDT, CDR2 YYEEEE. The CDR3 nucleotides are TGTGCCAGCAGCCCCGTCCCGACTAGCGGTTACGAGCAGTACTTC. Encoded protein: CASSPVPTSGYEQYF.

The rearrangement joins TRBV13 to TRBJ2-7; 8 bases align to TRBD1. The CDR3 is made up of 13 amino acids. Germline loops: CDR1 PRHDT, CDR2 FYEKMQ (reference sequence). J was trimmed by 5 bases and V by 8 bases; bases with no gene match: 8. The CDR3 bases are TGTGCCAGCGCCCGGACAGGGTACCACGAGCAGTACTTC. Translation: CASARTGYHEQYF.

The chain has TRBV28 and TRBJ1-2; 8 nucleotides align to TRBD1. V lost 6 bases, J lost 3 bases, and 6 bases stayed unmatched. Germline CDR1 reads MDHEN; CDR2 reads SYDVKM. The CDR3 is 14 amino acids. The CDR3 DNA is TGTGCCAGCAGCCGCCCGACAGGGGACTATGGCTACACCTTC. Translated, it gives CASSRPTGDYGYTF.

The table lists this clonotype with a few counts. Just one base apart from a much larger clone, this may be a read error. The chain uses TRBV2 and TRBJ2-1; maybe TRBD1 (7 bases). Trimming shortened V by 3 bases and J by 3 bases, and 15 bases separated the two germline ends. Germline V CDR1 and CDR2: SNHLY, FYNNEI. There are 16 residues in the CDR3. The CDR3: CASSEKAGGFYNEQFF. The CDR3 DNA sequence: TGTGCCAGCAGTGAGAAGGCAGGGGGGTTCTACAATGAGCAGTTCTTC.

This clonotype was seen ten or more times. The chain uses TRBV12-3 or TRBV12-4 and TRBJ2-7, with D possibly TRBD2 on 6 matching bases. Trimming shortened V by 6 bases and J by 4 bases, and 13 bases separated the two germline ends. This CDR3 is 13 amino acids long. The DNA for the CDR3 is TGTGCCAGCAGCAGACTAGAACATTACGAGCAGTACTTC. Translating it yields CASSRLEHYEQYF.

J is TRBJ1-1 and V is TRBV5-1; unclear D gene. CDR3 length equals 16 residues. Germline V gives CDR1 SGHRS, CDR2 YFSETQ. Trimming stripped 1 base from V and 2 bases from J, with 15 bases between. The CDR3 is CASSLSAGLLNTEAFF. CDR3 DNA sequence: TGCGCCAGCAGCTTGTCGGCGGGATTATTAAACACTGAAGCTTTCTTT.